This T cell receptor (beta chain) was sequenced during a study of blood T cell repertoires in COVID-19 (dated by TCRdb to between 2020 and 2021). General notes on the study: Collaborator samples came from the United States, Italy and Spain and covered acute and convalescent phases of COVID-19. The material from the prospective study consisted of cDNA or gDNA derived from T cells, B-cell-depleted T cells, or PBMCs. Subjects who had been exposed to COVID-19, were actively infected with it, or had recovered from it provided the deeply sampled blood TCRbeta repertoires that made up the dataset. A freely available public database, intended as a resource for researchers studying the immune response to SARS-CoV-2, is where the repertoires were released. Samples came from the ongoing ImmuneRACE study (first 160 participants) plus 1,254 subjects from 6 global collaborators. A de-identified subject ID, COVID-19 status, age in years and sex were almost always included in the sample metadata. Where HLA class I and class II types were available, the types were taken from metadata supplied by the sample provider, not from assay-based typing. The full study reports these points: The amount of clinical and demographic metadata varied by source and participant and was provided uncurated.

Trimming takes 0 bases off V and 5 bases off J; junction bases not matched to a gene: 6. The germline V gene provides CDR1 KGHSH and CDR2 LQKENI. The CDR3 numbers 16 residues from cysteine through phenylalanine. CDR3 DNA only is kept here, 48 bases in frame from base 1. Participants in the prospective study were enrolled through a virtual design, were aged roughly 18 to 90 years, and lived in roughly 26 United States geographic areas. To assign participants to cohorts, the prospective study relied on clinical history that participants themselves reported in a screening survey and a study questionnaire. Recovered participants in ImmuneRACE Cohort 3 were defined by two consecutive negative NP/OP PCR tests, clearance by a healthcare professional, or resolution of symptoms. In the prospective study, mobile phlebotomists collected whole blood, serum and a nasopharyngeal or oropharyngeal swab from each participant. Participants in the prospective study had the option to provide additional blood draws and questionnaires over a roughly 2-month period. Before DNA extraction, prospective study blood samples were shipped either frozen or at room temperature.

TCRbeta CDR3 regions were amplified from genomic DNA by means of the immunoSEQ Assay, a bias-controlled multiplex PCR. Per the original workflow: The number of nucleated cells in each sample was estimated by amplification of reference gene primers within the assay. Sequence reads were collapsed and filtered to measure the absolute abundance of every unique TCRbeta CDR3 rearrangement. Productive Simpson clonality was computed per sample as the square root of Simpson's diversity index over productive rearrangements. The source is immuneACCESS, and TCRdb retained only in-frame sequences with V and J called. Part of the clones is not carried over; for the studies checked, unresolved V genes explain less than half of this, and the remainder is unexplained. V and J calls and clone size are as listed in that table; D and trimming were resolved from the DNA. This sample holds a few hundred thousand clones; 70% to 90% were observed only once. Of the sample, under 2.5% is held by the ten largest clones.

Concerning this clone: Its antigen is still unknown. Per-base quality was not reported, and no clone a single base away is much larger than it.

Sequenced: PBMCs or T cells enriched from blood (not recorded which). This receptor was taken from a woman between 50 and 59 years old who had recovered from COVID-19. The chain is assembled from TRBV18 and TRBJ2-3, and TRBD2 matches 9 of the central bases. The sequence in DNA is TGTGCCAGCTCACCACCTAGCGGGAGCCTTGGAGATACGCAGTATTTT. Its translation is CASSPPSGSLGDTQYF.